What follows describes a single T cell receptor (beta chain). Its antigen is not identified. Other DNA sequences in this specimen translate into the identical CDR3. Method: immunoSEQ multiplex PCR; TCRdb's copy keeps in-frame clones and lacks some. In the table there are some 2,100,000 clones, about 94% of which are singletons. The data derive from a study of shared clonotypes between healthy human individuals. General study results and limits: Large sequencing depth failed to make sorted-subset sequencing complete, rarefaction showed. Memory subsets generally showed smaller estimated richness than naive subsets did. The authors sampled blood alone, and tissue repertoires likely differ.

CDR3 size: 14 residues. From germline, CDR1 is LNHDA and CDR2 SQIVND (reference sequence). Trimming removed 7 bases from V and 1 base from J; junction bases left unmatched: 1. This rearrangement joins TRBV19 to TRBJ2-2; TRBD1 aligns across 9 bases. Sequencing input: naive CD4+ T cells sorted from blood. Regarding subset: CD45RA+ positively selected. The clonotype originates from a man aged 18 to 29 in good health. The DNA for the CDR3 is TGTGCCAGTAAGGGACAGGGGAACACCGGGGAGCTGTTTTTT. Protein product: CASKGQGNTGELFF.